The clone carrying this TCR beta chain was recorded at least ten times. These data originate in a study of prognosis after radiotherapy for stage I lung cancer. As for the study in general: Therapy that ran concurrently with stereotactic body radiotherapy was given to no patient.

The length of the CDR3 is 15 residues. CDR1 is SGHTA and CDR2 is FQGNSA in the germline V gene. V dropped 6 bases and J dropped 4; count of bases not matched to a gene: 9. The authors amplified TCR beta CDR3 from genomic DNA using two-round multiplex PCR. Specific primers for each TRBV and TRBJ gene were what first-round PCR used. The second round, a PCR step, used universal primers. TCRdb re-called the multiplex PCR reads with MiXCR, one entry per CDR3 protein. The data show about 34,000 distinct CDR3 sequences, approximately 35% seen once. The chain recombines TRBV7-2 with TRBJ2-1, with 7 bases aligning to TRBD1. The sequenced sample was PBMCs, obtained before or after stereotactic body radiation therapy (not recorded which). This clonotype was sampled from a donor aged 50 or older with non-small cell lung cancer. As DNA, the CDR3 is TGTGCCAGCAGTCGAGACAGGGACCCTTACAATGAGCAGTTCTTC. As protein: CASSRDRDPYNEQFF. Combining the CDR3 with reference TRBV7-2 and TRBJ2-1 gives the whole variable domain GAGVSQSPSNKVTEKGKDVELRCDPISGHTALYWYRQSLGQGLEFLIYFQGNSAPDKSGLPSDRFSAERTGGSVSTLTIQRTQQEDSAVYLCASSRDRDPYNEQFFGPGTRLTVL.